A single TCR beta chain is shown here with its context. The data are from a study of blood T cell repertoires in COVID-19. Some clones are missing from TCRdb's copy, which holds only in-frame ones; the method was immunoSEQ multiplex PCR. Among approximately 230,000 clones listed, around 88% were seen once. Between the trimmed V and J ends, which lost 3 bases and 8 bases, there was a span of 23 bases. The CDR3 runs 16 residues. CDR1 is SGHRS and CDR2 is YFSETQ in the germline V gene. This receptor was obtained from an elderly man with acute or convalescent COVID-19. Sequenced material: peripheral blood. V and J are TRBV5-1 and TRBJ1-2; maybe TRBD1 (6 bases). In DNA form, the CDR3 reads TGCGCCAGCAGCTCAAAGGGACCCCGGGGGGGGCAAGGCTACACCTTC. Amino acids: CASSSKGPRGGQGYTF. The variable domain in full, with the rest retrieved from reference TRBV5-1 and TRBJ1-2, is KAGVTQTPRYLIKTRGQQVTLSCSPISGHRSVSWYQQTPGQGLQFLFEYFSETQRNKGNFPGRFSGRQFSNSRSEMNVSTLELGDSALYLCASSSKGPRGGQGYTFGSGTRLTVV.